Presented here are 20 T cell receptor beta chains from one specimen sequenced in a study of vaccination and CD4 T cells after COVID-19. Described treatment: roughly 10-day PBMC culture with coronavirus spike peptide pools or control peptides (ViraFEST assay). No cognate antigen is known for these TCRs. The study sequenced cultured CD4+ T cell DNA using the Oncomine TCR Beta short-read assay. Each CDR3 protein is one row after TCRdb ran MiXCR on the PCR reads. The repertoire has some 7,800 distinct CDR3 sequences, 60% of them found once; the top ten carry about 33%. Sequencing was performed on CD4+ T cells from blood, cultured in vitro. The receptors shown here come from a human donor who had recovered from COVID-19.

Only a few counts were recorded for this clonotype. V usage is TRBV15 and J usage is TRBJ1-5, with D unresolved. CDR3 length: 14 residues. V lost 2 bases and J 4 bases, leaving 9 bases between the germline ends. The germline CDR1 and CDR2 sequences are LNHNV and YYDKDF (reference sequence). CDR3 in DNA: TGTGCCACCAGCAGACCGACATATAATCAGCCCCAGCATTTT. Protein product: CATSRPTYNQPQHF.

This chain uses TRBV4-1 with TRBJ1-2; 10 bases match TRBD1. The CDR3 totals 15 residues. Looked up from germline, CDR1 is MGHRA and CDR2 is YSYEKL. J was trimmed by 7 bases and V by 1 base; bases with no gene match: 6. CDR3 sequence: CASSQGGQGLGGYTF. The CDR3, as DNA: TGCGCCAGCAGCCAAGGGGGACAGGGGTTGGGTGGCTACACCTTC.

The gene calls are TRBV27 and TRBJ1-2; D might be TRBD1 (5 bases). CDR3 length: 13 amino acids. Germline V gene sequence: CDR1 MNHEY, CDR2 SMNVEV (reference sequence). Trimming left V 8 bases short and J 4 bases short, with 14 bases between. In nucleotides, the CDR3 is TGTGCCAGCTCCAACGGGGGAATCTATGGCTACACCTTC. This sequence encodes CASSNGGIYGYTF.

J is TRBJ2-1 and V is TRBV7-3; 9 bases are a match to TRBD2. CDR3 length equals 14 residues. Looked up from germline, CDR1 is SGHTA and CDR2 is FQGTGA. V trimming: 3 bases; J trimming: 9 bases; junction bases outside the gene matches: 6. CDR3 residues: CASSLGTSPVEQFF. For the CDR3, the DNA is TGTGCCAGCAGCTTGGGGACTAGCCCCGTTGAGCAGTTCTTC. Drawing the rest from reference TRBV7-3 and TRBJ2-1, the complete variable domain is GAGVSQTPSNKVTEKGKYVELRCDPISGHTALYWYRQSLGQGPEFLIYFQGTGAADDSGLPNDRFFAVRPEGSVSTLKIQRTERGDSAVYLCASSLGTSPVEQFFGPGTRLTVL.

The chain links TRBV7-3 to TRBJ2-5; 12 bases are a match to TRBD2. This CDR3 spans 16 amino acids. J gave up 2 bases and V 1 base, and 2 bases lay outside the gene matches. Germline CDR1 SGHTA, CDR2 FQGTGA. The CDR3 protein is CASSLNGLAGQETQYF. The DNA of the CDR3 is TGTGCCAGCAGCTTAAATGGACTAGCGGGGCAAGAGACCCAGTACTTC.

The gene calls are TRBV20-1 and TRBJ1-6; tentatively, D is TRBD1 (5 bases). Trimming pared 0 bases from V and 8 bases from J, leaving 11 bases between. The CDR3 loop spans 14 amino acids. Germline V lookup: CDR1 DFQATT, CDR2 SNEGSKA (reference sequence). CDR3 DNA sequence: TGCAGTGCTAGAGAAGAGCTGGGGGATTCACCCCTCCACTTT. The encoded protein is CSAREELGDSPLHF.

The genes are TRBV5-1 and TRBJ1-1, with D perhaps matching TRBD1 (5 bases). The CDR3 loop spans 14 amino acids. Deletions cut 1 base from V and 1 base from J, with 8 bases between. Germline loops: CDR1 SGHRS, CDR2 YFSETQ. The CDR3 protein is CASSLWDGNTEAFF. In DNA form, the CDR3 reads TGCGCCAGCAGCTTGTGGGACGGGAACACTGAAGCTTTCTTT.

This chain joins TRBV20-1 and TRBJ2-3, with D unclear. Germline V CDR1 and CDR2: DFQATT, SNEGSKA (reference sequence). Trimming cost V 7 bases and J 4 bases, with 9 bases left between them. The CDR3 is made up of 11 amino acids. CDR3 bases: TGCAGTGTAAGGGTCGCAGATACGCAGTATTTT. Translation gives CSVRVADTQYF.

The V and J genes are TRBV29-1 and TRBJ2-1, with 11 bases lining up with TRBD1. Trimming cost V 2 bases and J 3 bases; bases outside gene matches: 3. The V gene's germline CDR1 is SQVTM and CDR2 ANQGSEA. The CDR3 is 15 amino acids. CDR3 DNA sequence: TGCAGCGTTGAACCGGGACAGGGGGTCTACAATGAGCAGTTCTTC. As protein: CSVEPGQGVYNEQFF.

The chain joins TRBV19 to TRBJ2-5; 13 nucleotides align to TRBD2. V lost 5 bases and J lost 3; bases outside the gene matches: 15. This CDR3 spans 19 amino acids. Germline V gene data show CDR1 as LNHDA and CDR2 as SQIVND (reference sequence). CDR3 coding DNA: TGTGCCAGTAGTCTGAGGACTAGCGGGGGCCGCACATACGAAGAGACCCAGTACTTC. Translation: CASSLRTSGGRTYEETQYF. The full variable domain, completed using reference TRBV19 and TRBJ2-5, is DGGITQSPKYLFRKEGQNVTLSCEQNLNHDAMYWYRQDPGQGLRLIYYSQIVNDFQKGDIAEGYSVSREKKESFPLTVTSAQKNPTAFYLCASSLRTSGGRTYEETQYFGPGTRLLVL.

The rearrangement uses TRBV15 and TRBJ2-7; D is perhaps TRBD2 (6 bases). Trimming pared 0 bases from V and 3 bases from J, leaving 9 bases between. CDR1 LNHNV and CDR2 YYDKDF come from the germline V gene (reference sequence). CDR3 length: 14 amino acids. Written as DNA, the CDR3 is TGTGCCACCAGCAGAGAAGGGACTCACTACGAGCAGTACTTC. It is translated as CATSREGTHYEQYF.

J is TRBJ1-2 and V is TRBV15, with unresolved D. Trimming removed 1 base at V and 2 bases at J, with 8 bases between. CDR3 size: 14 residues. Germline CDR1 is LNHNV and CDR2 is YYDKDF (reference sequence). This CDR3 is CATSRGLMNYGYTF. In DNA, the CDR3 is TGTGCCACCAGCAGAGGCCTGATGAACTATGGCTACACCTTC.

This sequence joins TRBV6-1 and TRBJ2-5, with 10 bases that match TRBD2. Trimming cost V 9 bases and J 4 bases; bases outside gene matches: 17. Germline V gives CDR1 MNHNS, CDR2 SASEGT. The CDR3 has 17 residues. The chain's CDR3 is CASGTRTSGDLSETQYF. CDR3 nucleotide sequence: TGTGCCAGTGGAACACGAACTAGCGGGGATTTGTCAGAGACCCAGTACTTC.

This clonotype was picked up a small number of times. This chain links TRBV20-1 with TRBJ1-6; D uncertain. The CDR3 is 13 amino acids. CDR1 is DFQATT, CDR2 SNEGSKA, per germline (reference sequence). V was pared by 0 bases and J by 4 bases, with 4 bases between. The CDR3 DNA is TGCAGTGCTAGAGATCAGTATAATTCACCCCTCCACTTT. This encodes CSARDQYNSPLHF.

This clonotype came up a few times. The chain carries TRBV6-4 and TRBJ2-3; 11 nucleotides line up with TRBD2. The CDR3 runs 15 residues. CDR1 is MRHNA and CDR2 is SNTAGT in the germline V gene. The V and J ends lost 3 bases and 3 bases, in that order; junction bases with no gene match: 2. In DNA form, the CDR3 reads TGTGCCAGCAGTGAATCTAGCGGGGGGACAGATACGCAGTATTTT. Protein product: CASSESSGGTDTQYF.

This clonotype has a handful of counts. The CDR3: CASSYSPPWAEVGEEETQYF. The CDR3 DNA follows: TGTGCCAGCAGTTACTCACCGCCGTGGGCGGAGGTGGGGGAGGAGGAGACCCAGTACTTC. The chain couples TRBV6-7 to TRBJ2-5; D possibly corresponds to TRBD2 (6 bases). Being an ORF, TRBV6-7 has a function that is uncertain. CDR3 length equals 20 residues. Deletions cut 0 bases from V and 5 bases from J, with 28 bases between.

The chain employs TRBV12-3 or TRBV12-4 and TRBJ2-1; no reliable D call. V was cut by 10 bases and J by 1 base, with 11 bases left in between. The CDR3 extends over 13 amino acids. The CDR3: CAIQPGSYNEQFF. Here the CDR3 DNA reads TGTGCCATACAGCCGGGTTCCTACAATGAGCAGTTCTTC.

The J gene is TRBJ2-1, the V gene TRBV6-2 or TRBV6-3, with 14 bases that match TRBD2. V was clipped by 11 bases and J by 9 bases; unmatched bases: 15. The CDR3 covers 16 residues. Germline CDR1 MNHEY, CDR2 SVGEGT. CDR3 nucleotide sequence: TGTGCCGGCCCCCCCGGGACTAGCGGGAGCATCGGTGAGCAGTTCTTC. Its protein product is CAGPPGTSGSIGEQFF.

About this clonotype: One end of the junction does not line up with germline, which may come from a read error. V is TRBV10-3 and J is TRBJ2-7; either TRBD1 or TRBD2 may supply D (5 bases each). The CDR3 runs 16 residues. CDR1 is ENHRY and CDR2 is SYGVKD in the germline V gene. The CDR3 region has the DNA TGTGCCGTCAGTCAACCCCGGGACCGGCTGGCCTACGAGCAGTACTTC. It yields the protein CAVSQPRDRLAYEQYF.

The rearrangement uses TRBV6-1 and TRBJ2-1; D is uncertain. The CDR3 loop spans 15 amino acids. The V end was cut by 2 bases, the J end by 8 bases, with 16 bases between. Germline CDR1 and CDR2: MNHNS and SASEGT. CDR3 nucleotides: TGTGCCAGCAGTGAATTTTCATTAGTGCCCGATGAGCAGTTCTTC. Encoded protein: CASSEFSLVPDEQFF.